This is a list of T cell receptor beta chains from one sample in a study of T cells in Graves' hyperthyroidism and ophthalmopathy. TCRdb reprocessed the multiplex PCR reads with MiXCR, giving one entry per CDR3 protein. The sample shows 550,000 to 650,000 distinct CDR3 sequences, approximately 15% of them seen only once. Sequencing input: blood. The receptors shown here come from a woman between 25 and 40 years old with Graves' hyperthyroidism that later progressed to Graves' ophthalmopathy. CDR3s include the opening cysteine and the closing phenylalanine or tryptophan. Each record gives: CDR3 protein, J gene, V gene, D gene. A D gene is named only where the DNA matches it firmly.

CDR3: CATSASAVSEAFF
J: TRBJ1-1
V: TRBV24-1
D: .

CDR3: CSAPLPSGRYKFQETQYF
J: TRBJ2-5
V: TRBV20-1
D: TRBD2

CDR3: CASSIQRESHEQYF
J: TRBJ2-7
V: TRBV19
D: TRBD2

CDR3: CASSLRTGRVF
J: TRBJ2-1
V: TRBV3-1
D: TRBD2

CDR3: CASSTFGPLNTEAFF
J: TRBJ1-1
V: TRBV28
D: .

CDR3: CASSLNGGQGAREQYF
J: TRBJ2-7
V: TRBV27
D: .

CDR3: CASSLDLPQPQHF
J: TRBJ1-5
V: TRBV5-5
D: .

CDR3: CASSGQGPNQPQHF
J: TRBJ1-5
V: TRBV9
D: TRBD1

CDR3: CASSPLVEQETQYF
J: TRBJ2-5
V: TRBV6-2/TRBV6-3
D: .

CDR3: CSASSSYEQYF
J: TRBJ2-7
V: TRBV20-1
D: .

CDR3: CATSRDLVRGLGAGVYEQYF
J: TRBJ2-7
V: TRBV15
D: .

CDR3: CSSPSGSDEKLFF
J: TRBJ1-4
V: TRBV20-1
D: .

CDR3: CASSQDWADTQYF
J: TRBJ2-3
V: TRBV3-1
D: .

CDR3: CASRSRTSGSKIDTQYF
J: TRBJ2-3
V: TRBV2
D: TRBD2

CDR3: CASSLAPRTEAFF
J: TRBJ1-1
V: TRBV7-2
D: .

CDR3: CSSAGVANEQFF
J: TRBJ2-1
V: TRBV9
D: TRBD2

CDR3: CASSLSPLAVHTGELFF
J: TRBJ2-2
V: TRBV27
D: TRBD2

CDR3: CASVRSGANVLTF
J: TRBJ2-6
V: TRBV2
D: .

CDR3: CASSEPTSRQPQHF
J: TRBJ1-5
V: TRBV6-1
D: .

CDR3: CASSLRTSGNTEAFF
J: TRBJ1-1
V: TRBV28
D: .

CDR3: CASSITGTGSYEQYF
J: TRBJ2-7
V: TRBV5-6
D: TRBD1

CDR3: CASRQDINSPLHF
J: TRBJ1-6
V: TRBV19
D: .

CDR3: CASYRKDGYGYTF
J: TRBJ1-2
V: TRBV12-3/TRBV12-4
D: .

CDR3: CASSPTDPSGYGYTF
J: TRBJ1-2
V: TRBV9
D: .

CDR3: CAAVGGARGQPQHF
J: TRBJ1-5
V: TRBV28
D: .

CDR3: CASSPPGGAGSYNEQFF
J: TRBJ2-1
V: TRBV18
D: .

CDR3: CATSDLGSRGGAETQYF
J: TRBJ2-5
V: TRBV24-1
D: .

CDR3: CASSFNTWDGYTF
J: TRBJ1-2
V: TRBV11-3
D: .

CDR3: CARVTAGAKNIQYF
J: TRBJ2-4
V: TRBV10-1
D: .

CDR3: CASSPDRSGQPQHF
J: TRBJ1-5
V: TRBV5-5
D: .

CDR3: CASRADRGGREKLFF
J: TRBJ1-4
V: TRBV27
D: TRBD1

CDR3: CARSLPGQDYEQYF
J: TRBJ2-7
V: TRBV2
D: TRBD1

CDR3: CASSSDRASGGYTF
J: TRBJ1-2
V: TRBV7-3
D: TRBD1

CDR3: CASRGQTNEQFF
J: TRBJ2-1
V: TRBV19
D: TRBD1

CDR3: CASSWRQGLDGYTF
J: TRBJ1-2
V: TRBV5-1
D: TRBD1

CDR3: CASSSPPGQAYNEQFF
J: TRBJ2-1
V: TRBV4-2
D: TRBD1

CDR3: CASSFAGNTIYF
J: TRBJ1-3
V: TRBV12-3/TRBV12-4
D: .

CDR3: CASSQERVYEQFF
J: TRBJ2-1
V: TRBV4-2
D: .

CDR3: CASGKVVANTEAFF
J: TRBJ1-1
V: TRBV12-3/TRBV12-4
D: .

CDR3: CASSRGVGYTF
J: TRBJ1-2
V: TRBV12-3/TRBV12-4
D: .